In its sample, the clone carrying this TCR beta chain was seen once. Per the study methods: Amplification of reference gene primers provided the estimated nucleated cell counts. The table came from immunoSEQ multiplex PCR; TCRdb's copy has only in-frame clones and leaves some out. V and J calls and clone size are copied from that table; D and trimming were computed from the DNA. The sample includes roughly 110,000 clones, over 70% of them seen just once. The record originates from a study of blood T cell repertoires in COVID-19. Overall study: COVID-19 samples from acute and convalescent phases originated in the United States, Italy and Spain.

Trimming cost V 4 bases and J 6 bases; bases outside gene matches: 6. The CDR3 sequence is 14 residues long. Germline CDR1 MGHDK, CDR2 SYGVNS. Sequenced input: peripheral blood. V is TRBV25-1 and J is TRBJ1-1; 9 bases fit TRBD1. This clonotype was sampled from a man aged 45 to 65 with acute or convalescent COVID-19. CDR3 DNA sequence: TGTGCCAGCAGTGGGGGGACAGGGACCTCTGAAGCTTTCTTT. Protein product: CASSGGTGTSEAFF.